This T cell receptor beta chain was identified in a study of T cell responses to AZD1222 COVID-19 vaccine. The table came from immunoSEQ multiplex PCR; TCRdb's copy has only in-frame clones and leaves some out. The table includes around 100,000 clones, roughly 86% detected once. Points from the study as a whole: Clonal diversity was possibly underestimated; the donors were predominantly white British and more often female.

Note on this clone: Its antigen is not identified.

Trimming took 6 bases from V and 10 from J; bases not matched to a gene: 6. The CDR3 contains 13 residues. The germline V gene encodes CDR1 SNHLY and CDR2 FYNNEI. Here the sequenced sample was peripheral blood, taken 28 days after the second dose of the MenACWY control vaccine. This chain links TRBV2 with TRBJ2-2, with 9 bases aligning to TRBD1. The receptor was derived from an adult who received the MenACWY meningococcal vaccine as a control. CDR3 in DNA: TGTGCCAGCAGGGGGACAGGGAATCTGGAGCTGTTTTTT. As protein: CASRGTGNLELFF.